This TCR beta chain was recovered during a study of T-cell reconstitution after alpha-beta-depleted transplantation in children. The study, taken as a whole, reports: By about two months after transplant, alpha-beta T cells reportedly arose from several hundred graft clones that had expanded. From newly produced T cells came most of the T-cell counts and diversity one year after transplant. Elevated TCRbeta diversity at day 60 was traced, in some patients, to surviving recipient T cells and thymic progenitors.

TCRbeta library preparation incorporated unique molecular identifiers. From the PCR reads, TCRdb called clonotypes with MiXCR, one entry per CDR3 protein. The data contain fewer than 500,000 distinct CDR3 sequences, approximately 41% of them singletons. CDR3 size: 14 residues. CDR1 is MNHNS and CDR2 is SASEGT in the germline V gene. Unmatched junction bases numbered 5, after V lost 7 bases and J lost 2 bases. On this clonotype itself: Its specificity is unknown.

The clonotype was recovered from a girl aged 2 to 10 with aplastic anemia, due to receive a stem cell transplant. Sequencing was performed on PBMCs, taken before TCRalphabeta/CD19-depleted stem cell transplant. The chain couples TRBV6-1 to TRBJ2-7; TRBD1 matches 10 bases. The CDR3 bases are TGTGCCAGCACTCGGACAGGGGGTACCTACGAGCAGTACTTC. This codes for CASTRTGGTYEQYF.